The entry below gives a single T cell receptor beta chain sequence along with its context. Its antigen is currently unknown. This sample was included in a study of cytomegalovirus exposure and HLA in healthy donors. In germline, CDR1 is MNHNS, CDR2 SASEGT. The CDR3 totals 15 residues. V lost 7 bases and J 4 bases, leaving 17 bases between the germline ends. Findings of the study overall: There were a few CMV-associated chains whose specificity for CMV antigens was confirmed in vitro.

The primer mix had 60 Vbeta and 13 Jbeta primers. The protocol was immunoSEQ multiplex PCR, while the TCRdb copy is restricted to in-frame clones and leaves out a portion. The data show more than 150,000 clones, 65% to 80% seen once. The V and J genes are TRBV6-1 and TRBJ2-1; possibly TRBD1 for D (6 bases). Specimen: PBMCs. This receptor was taken from a woman aged 25 to 45 in good health and CMV-seropositive. CDR3 residues: CASINLGQLYNEQFF. As DNA, the CDR3 is TGTGCCAGCATTAATCTCGGACAGCTATACAATGAGCAGTTCTTC.